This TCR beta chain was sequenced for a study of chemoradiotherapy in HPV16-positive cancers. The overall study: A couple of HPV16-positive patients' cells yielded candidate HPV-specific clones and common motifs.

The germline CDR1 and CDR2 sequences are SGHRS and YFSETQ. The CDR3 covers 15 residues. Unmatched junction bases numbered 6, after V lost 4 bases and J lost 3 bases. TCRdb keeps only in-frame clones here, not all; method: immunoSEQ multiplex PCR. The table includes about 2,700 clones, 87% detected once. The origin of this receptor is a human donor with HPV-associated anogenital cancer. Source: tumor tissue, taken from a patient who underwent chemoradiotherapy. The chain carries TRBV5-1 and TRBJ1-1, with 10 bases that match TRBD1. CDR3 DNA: TGCGCCAGCAGCCTCCGGACAGGGGGGGACACTGAAGCTTTCTTT. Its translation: CASSLRTGGDTEAFF.